The TCR beta chain under discussion was sequenced for a study of blood T cell repertoires in COVID-19. As for the study in general: The United States, Italy and Spain were the sources of the acute and convalescent COVID-19 samples. Sample material is recorded as cDNA or gDNA derived from T cells, B-cell-depleted T cells, or PBMCs.

The CDR3 has 15 amino acids. V lost 2 bases, J lost 3 bases, and 14 bases lay in between. CDR1 is MNHEY and CDR2 is SVGAGI in the germline V gene. In its sample, this clone was seen once. Here immunoSEQ multiplex PCR was the method, and the copy in TCRdb shows in-frame clones only, minus some. The repertoire holds 210,000 or so clones, with about 90% as singletons. This sequence joins TRBV6-5 and TRBJ2-7; D not resolved. The TCR originated in a woman aged 55-70 years with acute or convalescent COVID-19. The sample comprised peripheral blood. For the CDR3, the DNA is TGTGCCAGCAGTTACCCGAGAGCCTCGGTCTACGAGCAGTACTTC. Encoded protein: CASSYPRASVYEQYF.